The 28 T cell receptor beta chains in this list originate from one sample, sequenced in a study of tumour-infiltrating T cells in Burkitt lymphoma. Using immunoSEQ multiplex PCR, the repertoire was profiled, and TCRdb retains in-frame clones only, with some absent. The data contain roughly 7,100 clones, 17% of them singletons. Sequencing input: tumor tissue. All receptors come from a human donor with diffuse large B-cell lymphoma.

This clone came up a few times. The CDR3 sequence: CSVDRQETQYF. CDR3 in DNA: TGCAGTGTAGACAGGCAAGAGACCCAGTACTTC. The chain carries TRBV20-1 and TRBJ2-5; TRBD1 is a possible D gene (6 bases). The germline V gene encodes CDR1 DFQATT and CDR2 SNEGSKA (reference sequence). The CDR3 sequence is 11 residues long. V was shortened by 7 bases and J by 2 bases, with 8 bases between the two germline ends.

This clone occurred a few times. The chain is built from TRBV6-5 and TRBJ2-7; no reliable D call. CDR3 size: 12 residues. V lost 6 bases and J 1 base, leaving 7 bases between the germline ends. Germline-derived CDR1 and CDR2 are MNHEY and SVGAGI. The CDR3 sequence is CASSGRSYEQYF. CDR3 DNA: TGTGCCAGCAGCGGAAGGTCCTACGAGCAGTACTTC.

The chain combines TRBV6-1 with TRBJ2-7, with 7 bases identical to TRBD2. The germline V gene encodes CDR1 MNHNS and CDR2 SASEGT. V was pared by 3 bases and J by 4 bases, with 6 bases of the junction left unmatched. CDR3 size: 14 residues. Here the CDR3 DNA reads TGTGCCAGCAGTGAGCTGGGCGGGAGTTACGAGCAGTACTTC. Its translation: CASSELGGSYEQYF.

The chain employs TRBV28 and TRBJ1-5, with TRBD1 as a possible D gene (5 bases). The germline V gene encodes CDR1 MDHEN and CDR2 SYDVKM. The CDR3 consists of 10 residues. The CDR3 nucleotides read TGTGGGACGGGGCGTCAGCCCCAGCATTTT. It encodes CGTGRQPQHF.

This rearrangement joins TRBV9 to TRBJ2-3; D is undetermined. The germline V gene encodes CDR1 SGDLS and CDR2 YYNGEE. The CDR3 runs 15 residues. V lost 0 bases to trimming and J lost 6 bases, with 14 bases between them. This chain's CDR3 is CASSVAWRGQDTQYF. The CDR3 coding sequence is TGTGCCAGCAGCGTAGCTTGGAGAGGCCAGGATACGCAGTATTTT. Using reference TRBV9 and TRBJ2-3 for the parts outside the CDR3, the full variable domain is DSGVTQTPKHLITATGQRVTLRCSPRSGDLSVYWYQQSLDQGLQFLIQYYNGEERAKGNILERFSAQQFPDLHSELNLSSLELGDSALYFCASSVAWRGQDTQYFGPGTRLTVL.

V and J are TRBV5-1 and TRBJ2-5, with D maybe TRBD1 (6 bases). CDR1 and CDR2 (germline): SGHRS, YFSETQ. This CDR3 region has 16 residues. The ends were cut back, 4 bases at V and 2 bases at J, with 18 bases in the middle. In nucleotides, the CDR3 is TGCGCCAGCAGCCTAACCCGACAGGAGACGCAAGAGACCCAGTACTTC. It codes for CASSLTRQETQETQYF.

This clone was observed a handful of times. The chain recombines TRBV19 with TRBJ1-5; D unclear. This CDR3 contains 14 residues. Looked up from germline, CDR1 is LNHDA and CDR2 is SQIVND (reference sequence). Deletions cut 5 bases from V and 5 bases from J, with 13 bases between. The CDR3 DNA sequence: TGTGCCAGTAGTCTAGGCAGGCCGGATCAGCCCCAGCATTTT. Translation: CASSLGRPDQPQHF.

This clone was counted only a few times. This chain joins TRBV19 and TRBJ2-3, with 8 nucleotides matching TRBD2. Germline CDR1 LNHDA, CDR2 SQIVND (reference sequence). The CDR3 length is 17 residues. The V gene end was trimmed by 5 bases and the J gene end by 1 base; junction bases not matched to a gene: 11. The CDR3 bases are TGTGCCAGTAGTTTAGCGGGATGGGGGACTGGCACAGATACGCAGTATTTT. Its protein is CASSLAGWGTGTDTQYF.

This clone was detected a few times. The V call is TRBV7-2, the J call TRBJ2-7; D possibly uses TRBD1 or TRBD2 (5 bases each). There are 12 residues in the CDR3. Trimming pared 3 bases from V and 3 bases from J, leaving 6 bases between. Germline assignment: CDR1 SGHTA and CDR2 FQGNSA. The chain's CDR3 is CASSLGDYEQYF. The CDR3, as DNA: TGTGCCAGCAGCTTGGGGGACTACGAGCAGTACTTC.

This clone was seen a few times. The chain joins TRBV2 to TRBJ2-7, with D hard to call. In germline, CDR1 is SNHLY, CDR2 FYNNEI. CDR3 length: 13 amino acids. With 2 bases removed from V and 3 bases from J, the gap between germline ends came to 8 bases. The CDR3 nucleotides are TGTGCCAGCAGTGAACAGCTAATCTACGAGCAGTACTTC. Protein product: CASSEQLIYEQYF.

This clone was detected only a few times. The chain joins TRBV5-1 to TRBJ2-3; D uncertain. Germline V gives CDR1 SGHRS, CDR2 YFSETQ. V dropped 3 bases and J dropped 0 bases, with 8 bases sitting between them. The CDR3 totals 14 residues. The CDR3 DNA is TGCGCCAGCAGCTATGAGCGCAGCACAGATACGCAGTATTTT. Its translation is CASSYERSTDTQYF. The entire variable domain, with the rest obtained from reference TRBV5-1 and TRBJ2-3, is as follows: KAGVTQTPRYLIKTRGQQVTLSCSPISGHRSVSWYQQTPGQGLQFLFEYFSETQRNKGNFPGRFSGRQFSNSRSEMNVSTLELGDSALYLCASSYERSTDTQYFGPGTRLTVL.

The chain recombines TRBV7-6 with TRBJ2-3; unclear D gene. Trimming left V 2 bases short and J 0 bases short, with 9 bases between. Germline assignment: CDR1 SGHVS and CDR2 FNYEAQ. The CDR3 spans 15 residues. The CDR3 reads CASSLHLPSTDTQYF. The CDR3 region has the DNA TGTGCCAGCAGCTTACATTTGCCTAGCACAGATACGCAGTATTTT.

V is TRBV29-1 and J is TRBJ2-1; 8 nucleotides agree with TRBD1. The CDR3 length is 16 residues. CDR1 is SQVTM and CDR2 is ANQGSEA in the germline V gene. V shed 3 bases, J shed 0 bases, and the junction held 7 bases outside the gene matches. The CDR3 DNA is TGCAGCGTTGACCCCAACAGGGGGTTCTCCTACAATGAGCAGTTCTTC. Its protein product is CSVDPNRGFSYNEQFF.

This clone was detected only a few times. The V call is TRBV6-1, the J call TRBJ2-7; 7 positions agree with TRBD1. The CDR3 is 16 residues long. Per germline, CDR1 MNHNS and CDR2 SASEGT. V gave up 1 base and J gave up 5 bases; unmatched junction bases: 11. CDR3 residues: CASSEETGWGSNEQYF. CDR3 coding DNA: TGTGCCAGCAGTGAAGAGACAGGGTGGGGGTCGAACGAGCAGTACTTC.

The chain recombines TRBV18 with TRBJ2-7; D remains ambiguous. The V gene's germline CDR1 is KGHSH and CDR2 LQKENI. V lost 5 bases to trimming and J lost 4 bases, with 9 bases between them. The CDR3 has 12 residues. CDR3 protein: CASSETRYEQYF. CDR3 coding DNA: TGTGCCAGCTCAGAGACTCGTTACGAGCAGTACTTC.

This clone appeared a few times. CDR3 protein: CASSVGPSYEQYF. The DNA of the CDR3 is TGTGCCAGCAGCGTGGGACCTTCCTACGAGCAGTACTTC. The genes are TRBV7-8 and TRBJ2-7, with D tentatively TRBD1 or TRBD2 (5 bases each). In germline, CDR1 is SGHVS, CDR2 FQNEAQ. The CDR3 has 13 amino acids. V gave up 5 bases and J gave up 1 base, with 9 bases separating them. Looking up the rest from reference TRBV7-8 and TRBJ2-7 gives the full variable domain: GAGVSQSPRYKVAKRGQDVALRCDPISGHVSLFWYQQALGQGPEFLTYFQNEAQLDKSGLPSDRFFAERPEGSVSTLKIQRTQQEDSAVYLCASSVGPSYEQYFGPGTRLTVT.

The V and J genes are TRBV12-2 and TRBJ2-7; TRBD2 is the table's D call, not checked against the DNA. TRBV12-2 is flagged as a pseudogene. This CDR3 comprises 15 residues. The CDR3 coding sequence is TGTGCAAGTCGCTTTGGGCCCCCCCGGGGGACGAAGCAGTACTTC. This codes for CASRFGPPRGTKQYF.

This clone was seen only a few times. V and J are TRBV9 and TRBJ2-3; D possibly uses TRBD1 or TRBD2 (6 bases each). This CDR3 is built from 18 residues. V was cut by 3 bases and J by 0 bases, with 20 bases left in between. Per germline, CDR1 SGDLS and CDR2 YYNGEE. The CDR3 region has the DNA TGTGCCAGCAGCGCCTCCGTTGGGCAGGGGACTAGCACAGATACGCAGTATTTT. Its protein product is CASSASVGQGTSTDTQYF. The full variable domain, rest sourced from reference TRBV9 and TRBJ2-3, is DSGVTQTPKHLITATGQRVTLRCSPRSGDLSVYWYQQSLDQGLQFLIQYYNGEERAKGNILERFSAQQFPDLHSELNLSSLELGDSALYFCASSASVGQGTSTDTQYFGPGTRLTVL.

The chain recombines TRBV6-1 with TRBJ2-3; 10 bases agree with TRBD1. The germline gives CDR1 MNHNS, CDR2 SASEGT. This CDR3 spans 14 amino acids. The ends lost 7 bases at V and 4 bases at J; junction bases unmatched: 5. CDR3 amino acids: CASKRQGASDTQYF. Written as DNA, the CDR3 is TGTGCCAGCAAAAGACAGGGGGCTTCAGATACGCAGTATTTT.

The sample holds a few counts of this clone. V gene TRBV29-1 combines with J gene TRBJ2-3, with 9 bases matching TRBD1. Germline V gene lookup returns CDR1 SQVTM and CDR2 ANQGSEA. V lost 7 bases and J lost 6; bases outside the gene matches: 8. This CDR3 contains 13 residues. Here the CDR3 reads CSARDRAGDTQYF. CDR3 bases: TGCAGCGCCAGGGACAGGGCAGGGGATACGCAGTATTTT.

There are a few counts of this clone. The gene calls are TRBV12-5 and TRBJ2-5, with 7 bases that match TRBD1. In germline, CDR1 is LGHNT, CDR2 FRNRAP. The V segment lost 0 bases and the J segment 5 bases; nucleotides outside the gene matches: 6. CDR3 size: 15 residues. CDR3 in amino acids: CASGLVQTGQETQYF. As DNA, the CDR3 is TGTGCTAGTGGTTTGGTCCAGACAGGGCAGGAGACCCAGTACTTC.

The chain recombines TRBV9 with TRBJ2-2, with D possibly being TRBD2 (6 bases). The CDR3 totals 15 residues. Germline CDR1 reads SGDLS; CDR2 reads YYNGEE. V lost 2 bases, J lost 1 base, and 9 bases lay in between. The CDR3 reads CASSVGGGNTGELFF. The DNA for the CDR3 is TGTGCCAGCAGCGTGGGGGGAGGGAACACCGGGGAGCTGTTTTTT.

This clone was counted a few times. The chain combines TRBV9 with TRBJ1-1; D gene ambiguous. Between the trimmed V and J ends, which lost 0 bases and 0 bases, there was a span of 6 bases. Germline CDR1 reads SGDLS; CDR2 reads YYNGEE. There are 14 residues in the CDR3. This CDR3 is CASSVGRLNTEAFF. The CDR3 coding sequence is TGTGCCAGCAGCGTAGGGAGATTGAACACTGAAGCTTTCTTT.

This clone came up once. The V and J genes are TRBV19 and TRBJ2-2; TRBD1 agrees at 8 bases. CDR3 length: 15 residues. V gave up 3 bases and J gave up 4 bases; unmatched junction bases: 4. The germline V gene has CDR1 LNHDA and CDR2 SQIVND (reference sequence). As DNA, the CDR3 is TGTGCCAGTAGTATCGGACAGGGCTTCACCGGGGAGCTGTTTTTT. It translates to CASSIGQGFTGELFF.

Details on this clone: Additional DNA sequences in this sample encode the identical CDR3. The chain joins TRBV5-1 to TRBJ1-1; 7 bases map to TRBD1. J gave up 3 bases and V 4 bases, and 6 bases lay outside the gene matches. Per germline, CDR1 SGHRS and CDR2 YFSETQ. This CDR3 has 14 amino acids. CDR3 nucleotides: TGCGCCAGCAGCCATACACAGGGGTACACTGAAGCTTTCTTT. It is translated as CASSHTQGYTEAFF.

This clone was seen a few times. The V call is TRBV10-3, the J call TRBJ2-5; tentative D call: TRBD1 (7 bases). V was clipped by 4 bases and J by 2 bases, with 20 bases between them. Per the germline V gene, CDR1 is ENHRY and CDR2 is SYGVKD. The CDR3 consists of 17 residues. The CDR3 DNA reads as TGTGCCATCAGTGGCACCCAGGGGGGCTTGGGACAAGAGACCCAGTACTTC. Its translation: CAISGTQGGLGQETQYF.

In nucleotides, the CDR3 is TGTACTCTGGACAGGCCGGTCTACGAGCAGTACTTC. Residues: CTLDRPVYEQYF. The chain has TRBV21-1 and TRBJ2-7; no check of the table's D call, TRBD1, against the DNA was made. TRBV21-1 has pseudogene status. There are 12 residues in the CDR3.

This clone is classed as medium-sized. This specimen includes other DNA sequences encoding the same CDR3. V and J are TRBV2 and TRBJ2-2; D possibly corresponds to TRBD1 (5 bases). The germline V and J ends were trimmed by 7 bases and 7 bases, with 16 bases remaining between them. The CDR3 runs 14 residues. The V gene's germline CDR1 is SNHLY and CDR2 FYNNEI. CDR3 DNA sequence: TGTGCCAGCACCTATGGCAGGGTGGGCGGGGAGCTGTTTTTT. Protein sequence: CASTYGRVGGELFF.